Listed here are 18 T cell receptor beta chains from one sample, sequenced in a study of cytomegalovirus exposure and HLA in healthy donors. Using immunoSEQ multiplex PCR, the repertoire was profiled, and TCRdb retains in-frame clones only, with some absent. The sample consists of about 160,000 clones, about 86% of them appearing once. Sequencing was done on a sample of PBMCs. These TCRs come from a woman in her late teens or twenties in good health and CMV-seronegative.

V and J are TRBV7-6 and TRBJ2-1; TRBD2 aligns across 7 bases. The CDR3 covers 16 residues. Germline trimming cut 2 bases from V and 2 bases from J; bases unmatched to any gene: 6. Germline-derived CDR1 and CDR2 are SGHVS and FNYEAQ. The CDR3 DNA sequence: TGTGCCAGCAGCTTACGGAGGGAGGGTACCTACAATGAGCAGTTCTTC. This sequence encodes CASSLRREGTYNEQFF.

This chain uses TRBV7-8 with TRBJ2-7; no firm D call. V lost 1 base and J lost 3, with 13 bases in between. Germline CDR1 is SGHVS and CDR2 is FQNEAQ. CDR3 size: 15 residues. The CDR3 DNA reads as TGTGCCAGCAGCTTAGGTAGCAGTTTGAGCTACGAGCAGTACTTC. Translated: CASSLGSSLSYEQYF. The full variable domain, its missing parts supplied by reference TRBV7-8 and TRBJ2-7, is GAGVSQSPRYKVAKRGQDVALRCDPISGHVSLFWYQQALGQGPEFLTYFQNEAQLDKSGLPSDRFFAERPEGSVSTLKIQRTQQEDSAVYLCASSLGSSLSYEQYFGPGTRLTVT.

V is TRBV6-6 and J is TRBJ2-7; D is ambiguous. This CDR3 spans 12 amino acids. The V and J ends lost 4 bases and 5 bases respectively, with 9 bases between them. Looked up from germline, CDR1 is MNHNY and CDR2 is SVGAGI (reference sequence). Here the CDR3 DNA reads TGTGCCAGCAGTTCTCATACGGACGAGCAGTACTTC. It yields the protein CASSSHTDEQYF.

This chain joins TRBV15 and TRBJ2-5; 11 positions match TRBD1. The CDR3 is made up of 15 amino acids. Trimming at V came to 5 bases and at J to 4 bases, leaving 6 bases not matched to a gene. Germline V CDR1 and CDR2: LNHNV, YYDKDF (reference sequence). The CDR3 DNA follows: TGTGCCACCAGCTTACGGACAGGGGGCACAGAGACCCAGTACTTC. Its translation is CATSLRTGGTETQYF.

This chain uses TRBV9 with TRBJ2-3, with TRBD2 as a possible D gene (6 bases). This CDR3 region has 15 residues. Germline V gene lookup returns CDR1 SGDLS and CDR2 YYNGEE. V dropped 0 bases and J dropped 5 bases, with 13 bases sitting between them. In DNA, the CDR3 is TGTGCCAGCAGCGTAGAAACGGGAGCCTTAGATACGCAGTATTTT. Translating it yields CASSVETGALDTQYF.

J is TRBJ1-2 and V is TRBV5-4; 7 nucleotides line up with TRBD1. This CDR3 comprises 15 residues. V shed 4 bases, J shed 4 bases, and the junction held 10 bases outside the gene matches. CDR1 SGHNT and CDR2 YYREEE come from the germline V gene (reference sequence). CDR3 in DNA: TGTGCCAGCAGCCTAGCAGGACAGGCGATCTATGGCTACACCTTC. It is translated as CASSLAGQAIYGYTF.

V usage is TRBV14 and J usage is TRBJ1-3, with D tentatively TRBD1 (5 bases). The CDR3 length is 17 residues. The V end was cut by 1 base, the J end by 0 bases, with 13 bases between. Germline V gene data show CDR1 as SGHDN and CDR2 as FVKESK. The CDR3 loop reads CASSQGTPRISGNTIYF. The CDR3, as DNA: TGTGCCAGCAGCCAAGGGACACCAAGAATCTCTGGAAACACCATATATTTT.

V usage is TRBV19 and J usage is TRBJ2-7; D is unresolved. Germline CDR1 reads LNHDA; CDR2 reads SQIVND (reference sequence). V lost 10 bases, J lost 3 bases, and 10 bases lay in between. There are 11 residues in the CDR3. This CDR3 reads CATSPGYEQYF. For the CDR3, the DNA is TGTGCCACTTCACCGGGCTACGAGCAGTACTTC.

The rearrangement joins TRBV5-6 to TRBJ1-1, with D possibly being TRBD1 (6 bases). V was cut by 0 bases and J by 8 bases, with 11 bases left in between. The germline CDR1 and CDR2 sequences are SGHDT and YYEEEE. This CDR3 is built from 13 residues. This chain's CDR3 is CASSLENRAEAFF. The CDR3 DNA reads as TGTGCCAGCAGCTTGGAGAACAGGGCGGAAGCTTTCTTT. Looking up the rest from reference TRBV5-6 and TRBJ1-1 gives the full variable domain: DAGVTQSPTHLIKTRGQQVTLRCSPKSGHDTVSWYQQALGQGPQFIFQYYEEEERQRGNFPDRFSGHQFPNYSSELNVNALLLGDSALYLCASSLENRAEAFFGQGTRLTVV.

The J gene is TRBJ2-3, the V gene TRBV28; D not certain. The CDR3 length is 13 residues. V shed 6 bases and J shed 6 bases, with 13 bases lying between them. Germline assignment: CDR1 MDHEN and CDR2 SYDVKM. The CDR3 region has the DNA TGTGCCAGCAGCCCCGCCTTTCAGGATACGCAGTATTTT. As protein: CASSPAFQDTQYF.

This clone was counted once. The CDR3 coding sequence is TGTGCCAGCAGCCCACCGGACAGGAGTGGCTACACCTTC. Protein product: CASSPPDRSGYTF. The chain links TRBV7-9 to TRBJ1-2; TRBD1 matches at 7 bases. Germline V gene lookup returns CDR1 SEHNR and CDR2 FQNEAQ (reference sequence). This CDR3 contains 13 residues. The V and J ends lost 5 bases and 7 bases, in that order; junction bases with no gene match: 7.

CDR3 region: CASSRAGRSYEQYF. As DNA, the CDR3 is TGCGCCAGCAGCCGAGCGGGCCGTTCCTACGAGCAGTACTTC. V is TRBV4-1 and J is TRBJ2-7, with D maybe TRBD2 (6 bases). Germline assignment: CDR1 MGHRA and CDR2 YSYEKL. The CDR3 is 14 amino acids. The germline V and J ends were trimmed by 4 bases and 1 base, with 11 bases remaining between them.

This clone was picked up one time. The CDR3 DNA follows: TGCAGCGTTACTTTTGATGGACAGGGTGGACAGCCCCAGCATTTT. Encoded protein: CSVTFDGQGGQPQHF. The genes are TRBV29-1 and TRBJ1-5; 8 positions agree with TRBD1. Germline loops: CDR1 SQVTM, CDR2 ANQGSEA. V was pared by 5 bases and J by 7 bases, with 13 bases of the junction left unmatched. The CDR3 length is 15 residues.

The CDR3 here is CASTGGGPSETQYF. The CDR3 DNA reads as TGTGCCAGCACAGGAGGGGGCCCTTCGGAGACCCAGTACTTC. The genes are TRBV6-5 and TRBJ2-5; D may be TRBD1 (7 bases). V lost 7 bases and J 5 bases, leaving 17 bases between the germline ends. The length of the CDR3 is 14 residues. Germline loops: CDR1 MNHEY, CDR2 SVGAGI.

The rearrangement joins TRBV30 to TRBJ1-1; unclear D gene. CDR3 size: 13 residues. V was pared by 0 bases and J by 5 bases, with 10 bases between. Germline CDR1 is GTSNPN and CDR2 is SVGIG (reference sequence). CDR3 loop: CAWSVWRATEAFF. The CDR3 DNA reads TGTGCCTGGAGTGTTTGGAGGGCGACTGAAGCTTTCTTT.

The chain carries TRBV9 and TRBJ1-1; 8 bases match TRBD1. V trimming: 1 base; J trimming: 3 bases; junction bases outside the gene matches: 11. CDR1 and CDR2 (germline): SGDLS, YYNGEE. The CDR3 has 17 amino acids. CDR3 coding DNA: TGTGCCAGCAGCGTATATGGGACAGGAACTCACGACACTGAAGCTTTCTTT. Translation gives CASSVYGTGTHDTEAFF.

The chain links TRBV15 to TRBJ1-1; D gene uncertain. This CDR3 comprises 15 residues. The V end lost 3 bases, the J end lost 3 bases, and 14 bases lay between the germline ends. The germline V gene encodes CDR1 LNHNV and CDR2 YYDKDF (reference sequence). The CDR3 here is CATSSLTQLHTEAFF. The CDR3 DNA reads TGTGCCACCAGCAGCCTTACACAGCTTCACACTGAAGCTTTCTTT. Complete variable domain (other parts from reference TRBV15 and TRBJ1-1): DAMVIQNPRYQVTQFGKPVTLSCSQTLNHNVMYWYQQKSSQAPKLLFHYYDKDFNNEADTPDNFQSRRPNTSFCFLDIRSPGLGDTAMYLCATSSLTQLHTEAFFGQGTRLTVV.

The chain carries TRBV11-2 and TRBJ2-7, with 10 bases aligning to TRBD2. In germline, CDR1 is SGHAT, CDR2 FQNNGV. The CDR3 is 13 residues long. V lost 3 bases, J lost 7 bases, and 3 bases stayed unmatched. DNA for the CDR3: TGTGCCAGCAGCTTGGGACTAGCGACGGAGCAGTACTTC. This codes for CASSLGLATEQYF. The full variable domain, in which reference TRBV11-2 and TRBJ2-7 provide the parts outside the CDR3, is EAGVAQSPRYKIIEKRQSVAFWCNPISGHATLYWYQQILGQGPKLLIQFQNNGVVDDSQLPKDRFSAERLKGVDSTLKIQPAKLEDSAVYLCASSLGLATEQYFGPGTRLTVT.